This TCR beta chain was found in a study of cytotoxic CD8 clonotypes in ibrutinib-treated CLL. The study's findings and limits: Lymph node repertoires were not studied, and sampling times were unmatched. The clonality rise at ibrutinib response reflected private clonotype expansion.

Assay: immunoSEQ multiplex PCR; the TCRdb copy retains only in-frame clones and omits some. Of over 120,000 clones listed, about four fifths are singletons. Regarding this clone: What it recognizes is unknown.

This CDR3 is built from 16 residues. The germline CDR1 and CDR2 sequences are LNHDA and SQIVND (reference sequence). Trimming cost V 3 bases and J 9 bases; bases outside gene matches: 9. The receptor's source is a human donor with chronic lymphocytic leukemia. The sequenced sample was PBMCs, obtained after 12 months of ibrutinib treatment. V gene TRBV19 combines with J gene TRBJ1-5; 12 bases line up with TRBD1. The CDR3 nucleotides read TGTGCCAGTAGTATGGCCGGGACAGGGGGCGCGTGGCCCCAGCATTTT. Protein sequence: CASSMAGTGGAWPQHF.